Listed below are T cell receptor beta chains from one sample, sequenced in a study of blood T cells in healthy people across ages. A single record per CDR3 protein comes from TCRdb applying MiXCR to the 5' RACE reads. The sample consists of 850,000 to 1,000,000 distinct CDR3 sequences, under 50% of them appearing once. Material for sequencing was blood. All receptors derive from a man in his thirties or forties in good health. The CDR3 runs from the conserved cysteine through the conserved F or W. The D gene is left open where the match is weak. The listing skips clone size in some rows; elsewhere it reads once, few, many or a size class.

NA	TRBJ2-7	NA	TRBV6-6	CASRPFMYEQYF	TGTGCCAGCAGACCTTTCATGTACGAGCAGTACTTC
few	TRBJ2-6	NA	TRBV20-1	CSTGTGTGANVLTF	TGCAGTACGGGGACGGGGACTGGGGCCAACGTCCTGACTTTC
NA	TRBJ2-4	NA	TRBV6-2/TRBV6-3	CASSTPQDRPGRYSKNIQYF	TGTGCCAGCAGTACGCCCCAGGACAGACCGGGCAGGTATTCCAAAAACATTCAGTACTTC
NA	TRBJ2-3	NA	TRBV28	CASTYGGGTDTQYF	TGTGCCAGCACTTATGGCGGGGGCACAGATACGCAGTATTTT
few	TRBJ2-3	TRBD2	TRBV29-1	CSVGWLAGTDTQYF	TGCAGCGTTGGGTGGCTAGCGGGCACAGATACGCAGTATTTT
NA	TRBJ2-4	TRBD1	TRBV29-1	CSVEDGTGGLAKNIQYF	TGCAGCGTTGAAGATGGTACAGGGGGCCTGGCCAAAAACATTCAGTACTTC
NA	TRBJ1-5	NA	TRBV20-1	CSAFGQLSNQPQHF	TGCAGTGCTTTCGGACAACTTAGCAATCAGCCCCAGCATTTT
NA	TRBJ1-2	TRBD1	TRBV2	CASSEAQTGVLYGYTF	TGTGCCAGCAGTGAAGCACAGACAGGGGTCCTCTATGGCTACACCTTC
NA	TRBJ2-7	NA	TRBV28	CASSPLLNREQYF	TGTGCCAGCAGCCCCCTCCTGAATAGGGAGCAGTACTTC
NA	TRBJ2-7	NA	TRBV27	CASRPPGGSYEQYF	TGTGCCAGCAGACCACCCGGCGGCTCCTACGAGCAGTACTTC
few	TRBJ2-1	NA	TRBV6-2/TRBV6-3	CASSSFTGGPREQFF	TGTGCCAGCAGTTCGTTTACGGGGGGCCCACGGGAGCAGTTCTTC
NA	TRBJ2-1	NA	TRBV29-1	CSASFGVSSYNEQFF	TGCAGCGCTTCTTTTGGGGTCAGCTCCTACAATGAGCAGTTCTTC
NA	TRBJ1-1	TRBD1	TRBV27	CASSSELNPGGTEAFF	TGTGCCAGCAGTTCGGAGCTTAATCCAGGGGGGACTGAAGCTTTCTTT
NA	TRBJ1-2	TRBD1	TRBV3-1	CASSQGSGDRHYGYTF	TGTGCCAGCAGCCAAGGATCGGGGGACAGGCACTATGGCTACACCTTC
NA	TRBJ1-2	TRBD1	TRBV19	CASSPDRGRSYGYTF	TGTGCCAGTAGTCCCGACAGGGGGCGTTCGTATGGCTACACCTTC
NA	TRBJ1-1	NA	TRBV29-1	CSVRTSDTEAFF	TGCAGCGTACGTACATCAGACACTGAAGCTTTCTTT
NA	TRBJ2-1	TRBD2	TRBV9	CAGSVPTSGGINEQFF	TGTGCCGGCAGCGTACCGACTAGCGGGGGGATCAATGAGCAGTTCTTC
few	TRBJ2-5	NA	TRBV29-1	CSVEGPVGRGPGETQYF	TGCAGCGTTGAAGGCCCCGTGGGACGAGGACCGGGAGAGACCCAGTACTTC
once	TRBJ1-1	TRBD1	TRBV18	CASSPNSGGRAEAFF	TGTGCCAGCTCACCAAATTCAGGGGGAAGGGCTGAAGCTTTCTTT
few	TRBJ2-3	NA	TRBV5-1	CASSSWTRDTDTQYF	TGCGCCAGCAGCTCTTGGACAAGAGACACAGATACGCAGTATTTT
few	TRBJ2-7	NA	TRBV14	CASSQAQRDEQYF	TGTGCCAGCAGCCAAGCTCAACGGGACGAGCAGTACTTC
NA	TRBJ2-7	NA	TRBV27	CASPPSGDEQYF	TGTGCCAGCCCCCCCTCAGGTGACGAGCAGTACTTC
NA	TRBJ2-1	NA	TRBV7-6	CASSHPGRGEFF	TGTGCCAGCAGCCACCCAGGCCGAGGGGAGTTCTTC
NA	TRBJ1-4	NA	TRBV14	CASSLTQDDEKLFF	TGTGCCAGCAGCCTTACACAGGATGATGAAAAACTGTTTTTT
few	TRBJ2-6	NA	TRBV2	CASSTRAGISGANVLTF	TGTGCCAGCAGCACAAGGGCAGGAATCTCTGGGGCCAACGTCCTGACTTTC
NA	TRBJ2-5	TRBD1	TRBV4-2	CASSHTQGEIETQYF	TGTGCCAGCAGCCATACCCAGGGGGAAATAGAGACCCAGTACTTC
NA	TRBJ1-1	NA	TRBV28	CASSLWAQGGTEAFF	TGTGCCAGCAGCCTCTGGGCGCAGGGAGGGACTGAAGCTTTCTTT
few	TRBJ2-1	TRBD2	TRBV18	CASSASGGINEQFF	TGTGCCAGCTCAGCTAGCGGGGGGATCAATGAGCAGTTCTTC
NA	TRBJ2-1	TRBD2	TRBV4-2	CASSQEGRGGGGEQFF	TGTGCCAGCAGCCAAGAAGGGCGTGGCGGCGGGGGAGAGCAGTTCTTC
few	TRBJ1-6	NA	TRBV7-6	CASSSSQGSHSPLHF	TGTGCCAGCAGCTCAAGCCAAGGGTCCCATTCACCCCTCCACTTT
NA	TRBJ2-3	TRBD2	TRBV27	CASSRTSGSAPDTQYF	TGTGCCAGCAGCCGAACTAGCGGGAGTGCCCCAGATACGCAGTATTTT
NA	TRBJ2-7	NA	TRBV28	CASSSPGPRDEQYF	TGTGCCAGCAGTTCTCCGGGACCGCGAGACGAGCAGTACTTC
NA	TRBJ2-1	NA	TRBV6-2/TRBV6-3	CASSPTKTVYNGQFF	TGTGCCAGCAGTCCGACTAAGACAGTCTACAATGGGCAGTTCTTC
few	TRBJ2-7	NA	TRBV21-1	CASSTTREHYEQYF	TGTGCCAGCAGCACTACCCGAGAACACTACGAGCAGTACTTC
NA	TRBJ2-7	NA	TRBV6-1	CASNLVFSYEQYF	TGTGCCAGCAACCTAGTGTTCTCCTACGAGCAGTACTTC
NA	TRBJ1-2	NA	TRBV6-6	CASSYSEGVSYTF	TGTGCCAGCAGTTACTCGGAGGGTGTCAGCTACACCTTC
few	TRBJ1-2	TRBD1	TRBV28	CASSLFRQGNYGYTF	TGTGCCAGCAGTTTATTCCGACAGGGTAACTATGGCTACACCTTC
NA	TRBJ1-4	NA	TRBV25-1	CASWDLRHEKLFF	TGTGCCAGCTGGGACCTTAGGCATGAAAAACTGTTTTTT